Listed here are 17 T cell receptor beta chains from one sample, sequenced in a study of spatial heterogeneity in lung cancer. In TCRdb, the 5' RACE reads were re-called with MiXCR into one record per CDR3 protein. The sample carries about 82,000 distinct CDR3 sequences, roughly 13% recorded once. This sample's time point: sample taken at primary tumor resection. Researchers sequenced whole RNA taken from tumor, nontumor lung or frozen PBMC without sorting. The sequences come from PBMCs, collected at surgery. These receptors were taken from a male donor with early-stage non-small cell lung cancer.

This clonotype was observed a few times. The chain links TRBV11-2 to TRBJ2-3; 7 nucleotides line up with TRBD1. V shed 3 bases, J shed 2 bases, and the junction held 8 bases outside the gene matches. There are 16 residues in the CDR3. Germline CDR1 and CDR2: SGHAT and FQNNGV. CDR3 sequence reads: CASSFVGTEPTDTQYF. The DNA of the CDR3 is TGTGCCAGCAGCTTTGTCGGGACAGAACCCACAGATACGCAGTATTTT. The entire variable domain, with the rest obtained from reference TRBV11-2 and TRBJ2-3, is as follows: EAGVAQSPRYKIIEKRQSVAFWCNPISGHATLYWYQQILGQGPKLLIQFQNNGVVDDSQLPKDRFSAERLKGVDSTLKIQPAKLEDSAVYLCASSFVGTEPTDTQYFGPGTRLTVL.

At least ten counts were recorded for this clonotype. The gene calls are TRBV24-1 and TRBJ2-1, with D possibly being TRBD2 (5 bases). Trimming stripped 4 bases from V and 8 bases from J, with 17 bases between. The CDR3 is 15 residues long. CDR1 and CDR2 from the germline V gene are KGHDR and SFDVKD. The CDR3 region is CATSEKLAPGYEQFF. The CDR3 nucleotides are TGTGCCACCAGTGAAAAGCTAGCCCCGGGCTATGAGCAGTTCTTC.

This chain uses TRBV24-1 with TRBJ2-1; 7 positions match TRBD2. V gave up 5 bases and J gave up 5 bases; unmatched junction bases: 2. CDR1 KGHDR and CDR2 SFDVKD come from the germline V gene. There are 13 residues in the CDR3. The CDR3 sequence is CATSGGRDNEQFF. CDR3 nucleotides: TGTGCCACCAGTGGTGGGAGGGACAATGAGCAGTTCTTC.

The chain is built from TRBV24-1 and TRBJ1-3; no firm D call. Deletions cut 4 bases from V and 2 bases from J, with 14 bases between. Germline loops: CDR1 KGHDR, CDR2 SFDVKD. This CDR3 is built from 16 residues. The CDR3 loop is CATSDSGPSTGNTIYF. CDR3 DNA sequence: TGTGCCACCAGTGACTCCGGGCCCTCTACTGGAAACACCATATATTTT.

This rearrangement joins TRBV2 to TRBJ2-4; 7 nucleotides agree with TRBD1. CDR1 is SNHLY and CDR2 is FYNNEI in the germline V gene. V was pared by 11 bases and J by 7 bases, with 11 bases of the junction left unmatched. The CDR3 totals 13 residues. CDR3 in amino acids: CASGAGGGNIQYF. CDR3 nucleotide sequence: TGTGCCTCCGGGGCAGGGGGTGGGAACATTCAGTACTTC.

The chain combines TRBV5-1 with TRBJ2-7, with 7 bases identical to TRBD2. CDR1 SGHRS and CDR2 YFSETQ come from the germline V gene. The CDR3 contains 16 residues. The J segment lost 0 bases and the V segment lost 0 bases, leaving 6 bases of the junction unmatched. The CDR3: CASSLDAGASSYEQYF. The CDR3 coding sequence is TGCGCCAGCAGCTTGGATGCGGGAGCGAGCTCCTACGAGCAGTACTTC.

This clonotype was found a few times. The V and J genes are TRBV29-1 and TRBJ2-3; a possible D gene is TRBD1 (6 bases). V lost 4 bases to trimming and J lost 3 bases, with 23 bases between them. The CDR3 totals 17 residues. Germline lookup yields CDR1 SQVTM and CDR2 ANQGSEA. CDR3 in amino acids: CSVALQGWDWGTDTQYF. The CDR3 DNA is TGCAGCGTTGCTTTACAGGGATGGGATTGGGGAACAGATACGCAGTATTTT.

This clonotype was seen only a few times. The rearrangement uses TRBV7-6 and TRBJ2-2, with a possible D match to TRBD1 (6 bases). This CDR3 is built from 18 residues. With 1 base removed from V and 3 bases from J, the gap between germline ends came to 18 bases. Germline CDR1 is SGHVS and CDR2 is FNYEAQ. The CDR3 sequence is CASSLGARPAGDTGELFF. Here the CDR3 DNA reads TGTGCCAGCAGCTTAGGCGCAAGACCCGCAGGGGACACCGGGGAGCTGTTTTTT. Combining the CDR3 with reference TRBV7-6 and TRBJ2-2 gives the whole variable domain GAGVSQSPRYKVTKRGQDVALRCDPISGHVSLYWYRQALGQGPEFLTYFNYEAQQDKSGLPNDRFSAERPEGSISTLTIQRTEQRDSAMYRCASSLGARPAGDTGELFFGEGSRLTVL.

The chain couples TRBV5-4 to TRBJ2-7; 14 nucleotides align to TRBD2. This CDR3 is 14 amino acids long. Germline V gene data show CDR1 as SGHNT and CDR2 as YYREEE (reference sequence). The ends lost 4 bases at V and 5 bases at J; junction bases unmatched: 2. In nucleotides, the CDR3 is TGTGCCAGCAGCGGGGGACTAGCGGGAGACGAGCAGTACTTC. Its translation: CASSGGLAGDEQYF.

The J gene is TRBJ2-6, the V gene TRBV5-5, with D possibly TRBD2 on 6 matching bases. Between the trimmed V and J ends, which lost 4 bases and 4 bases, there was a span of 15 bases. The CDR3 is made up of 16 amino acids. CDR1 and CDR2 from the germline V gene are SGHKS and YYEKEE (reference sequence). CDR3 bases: TGTGCCAGCAGCGGGGGGTCCGGAGTGGGGGCCAACGTCCTGACTTTC. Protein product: CASSGGSGVGANVLTF.

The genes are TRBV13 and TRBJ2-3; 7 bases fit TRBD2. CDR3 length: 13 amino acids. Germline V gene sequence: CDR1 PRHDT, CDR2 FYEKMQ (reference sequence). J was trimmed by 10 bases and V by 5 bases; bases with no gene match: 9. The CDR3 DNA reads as TGTGCCAGCAGCCACCCGGGAGGCAAGCCGCAGTATTTT. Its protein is CASSHPGGKPQYF.

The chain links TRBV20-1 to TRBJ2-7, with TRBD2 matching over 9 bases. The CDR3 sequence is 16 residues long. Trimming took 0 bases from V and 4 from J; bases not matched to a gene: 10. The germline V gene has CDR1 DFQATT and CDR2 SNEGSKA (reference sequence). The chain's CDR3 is CSARDPFAGGLYEQYF. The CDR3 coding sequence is TGCAGTGCTAGAGACCCTTTCGCGGGGGGGCTGTACGAGCAGTACTTC.

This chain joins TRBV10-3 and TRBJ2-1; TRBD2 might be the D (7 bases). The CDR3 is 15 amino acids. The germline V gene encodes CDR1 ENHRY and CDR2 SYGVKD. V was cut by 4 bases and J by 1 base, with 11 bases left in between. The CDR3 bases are TGTGCCATCAGTGGGGGGGGGGCGTCCTACAATGAGCAGTTCTTC. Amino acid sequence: CAISGGGASYNEQFF.

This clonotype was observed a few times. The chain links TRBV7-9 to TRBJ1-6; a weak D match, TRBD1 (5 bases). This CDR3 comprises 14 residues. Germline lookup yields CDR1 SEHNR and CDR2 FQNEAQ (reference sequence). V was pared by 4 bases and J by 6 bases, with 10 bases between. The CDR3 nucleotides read TGTGCCAGCAGCTCCGATGGGGGTAATTCACCCCTCCACTTT. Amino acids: CASSSDGGNSPLHF.

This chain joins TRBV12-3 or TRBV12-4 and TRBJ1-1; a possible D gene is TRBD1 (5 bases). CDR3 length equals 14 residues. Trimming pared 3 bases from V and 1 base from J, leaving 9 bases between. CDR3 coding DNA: TGTGCCAGCAGTTTCGGGGGGGGGAACACTGAAGCTTTCTTT. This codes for CASSFGGGNTEAFF.

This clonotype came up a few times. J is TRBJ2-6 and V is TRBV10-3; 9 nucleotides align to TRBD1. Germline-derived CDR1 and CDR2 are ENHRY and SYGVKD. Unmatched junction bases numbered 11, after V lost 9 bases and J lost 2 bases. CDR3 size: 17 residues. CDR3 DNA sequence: TGTGCCATTGATCCGGGACAGGGACCCGCTGGGGCCAACGTCCTGACTTTC. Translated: CAIDPGQGPAGANVLTF.

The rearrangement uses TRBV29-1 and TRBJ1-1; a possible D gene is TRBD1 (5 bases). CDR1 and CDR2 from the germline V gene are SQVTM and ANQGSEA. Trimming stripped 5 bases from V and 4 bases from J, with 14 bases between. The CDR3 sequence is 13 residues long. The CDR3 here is CSVTRFGGTEAFF. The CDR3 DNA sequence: TGCAGCGTTACACGCTTTGGGGGCACTGAAGCTTTCTTT.